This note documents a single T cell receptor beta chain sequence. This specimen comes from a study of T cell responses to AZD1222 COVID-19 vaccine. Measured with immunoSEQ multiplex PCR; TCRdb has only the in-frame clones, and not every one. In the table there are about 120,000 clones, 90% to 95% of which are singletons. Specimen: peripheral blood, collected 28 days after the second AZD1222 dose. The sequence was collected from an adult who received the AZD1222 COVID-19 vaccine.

The DNA for the CDR3 is TGTGCCAGCAGTTACTCCGGGCTAGCGGGGGGTGAGCAGTACTTC. Its translation: CASSYSGLAGGEQYF. The rearrangement links TRBV6-5 to TRBJ2-7, with 11 bases matching TRBD2. Per the germline V gene, CDR1 is MNHEY and CDR2 is SVGAGI. This CDR3 has 15 residues. V shed 0 bases and J 7 bases; nucleotides not matched to a gene: 5.